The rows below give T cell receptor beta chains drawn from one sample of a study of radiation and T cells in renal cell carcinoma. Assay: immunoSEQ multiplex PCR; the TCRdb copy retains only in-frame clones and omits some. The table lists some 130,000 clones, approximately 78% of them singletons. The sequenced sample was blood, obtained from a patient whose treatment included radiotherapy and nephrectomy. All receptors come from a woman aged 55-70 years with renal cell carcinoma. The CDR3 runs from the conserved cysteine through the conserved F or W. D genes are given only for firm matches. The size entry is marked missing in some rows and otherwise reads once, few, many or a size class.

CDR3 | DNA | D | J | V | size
CASSLGQGGKNTEAFF | TGTGCCAGCAGCTTGGGACAGGGGGGGAAGAACACTGAAGCTTTCTTT | TRBD1 | TRBJ1-1 | TRBV11-2 | NA
CASSPDTEETQYF | TGTGCCAGCAGTCCGGACACCGAAGAGACCCAGTACTTC | NA | TRBJ2-5 | TRBV6-5 | NA
CAWSQGGQSYEQYF | TGTGCCTGGAGTCAAGGGGGGCAATCCTACGAGCAGTACTTC | NA | TRBJ2-7 | TRBV30 | NA
CASSSSSGNTIYF | TGTGCCAGCAGCTCCTCCTCTGGAAACACCATATATTTT | NA | TRBJ1-3 | TRBV7-9 | NA
CASSDPWGVGKLFF | TGTGCCAGCAGTGACCCGTGGGGCGTTGGGAAACTGTTTTTT | NA | TRBJ1-4 | TRBV25-1 | NA
CASSQDGPYGYTF | TGCGCCAGCAGCCAAGACGGTCCGTATGGCTACACCTTC | NA | TRBJ1-2 | TRBV4-1 | NA
CASNPQGGTGELFF | TGTGCCAGTAACCCACAGGGAGGCACCGGGGAGCTGTTTTTT | NA | TRBJ2-2 | TRBV19 | NA
CASNEAGGPGANVLTF | TGTGCCAGCAATGAAGCGGGAGGGCCTGGGGCCAACGTCCTGACTTTC | TRBD2 | TRBJ2-6 | TRBV6-1 | once
CASSTGGQRFGNTIYF | TGTGCCAGTAGTACGGGGGGACAGCGGTTCGGAAACACCATATATTTT | TRBD1 | TRBJ1-3 | TRBV19 | many
CAIKGGGTETQYF | TGTGCCATCAAAGGTGGAGGGACAGAGACCCAGTACTTC | NA | TRBJ2-5 | TRBV10-3 | once
CASSPSPGEKLFF | TGTGCCAGCAGTCCCTCCCCCGGTGAAAAACTGTTTTTT | NA | TRBJ1-4 | TRBV7-9 | NA
CASNPYTGTGVSYEQYF | TGTGCCAGCAACCCCTATACCGGGACAGGGGTTTCCTACGAGCAGTACTTC | TRBD1 | TRBJ2-7 | TRBV7-9 | NA
CASSLRGDYNTEAFF | TGTGCCAGCAGTTTACGGGGGGATTATAACACTGAAGCTTTCTTT | NA | TRBJ1-1 | TRBV28 | NA
CASSLDPTGGQPQHF | TGTGCCAGCAGCTTAGATCCTACAGGGGGACAGCCCCAGCATTTT | TRBD1 | TRBJ1-5 | TRBV11-2 | NA
CASSIEGNTGELFF | TGTGCCAGTAGTATAGAAGGGAACACCGGGGAGCTGTTTTTT | NA | TRBJ2-2 | TRBV19 | NA
CASSASGSSYNSPLHF | TGTGCCAGCAGTGCCTCGGGTAGCTCCTATAATTCACCCCTCCACTTT | NA | TRBJ1-6 | TRBV6-1 | NA
CASSGVEGTQYF | TGTGCCAGCAGTGGGGTCGAGGGGACCCAGTACTTC | NA | TRBJ2-5 | TRBV27 | NA
CARNSAGPNYGYTF | TGTGCCCGTAATTCTGCGGGCCCCAACTATGGCTACACCTTC | NA | TRBJ1-2 | TRBV30 | NA
CASSEEGGYSNQPQHF | TGTGCCAGCAGTGAAGAAGGGGGTTATAGCAATCAGCCCCAGCATTTT | NA | TRBJ1-5 | TRBV6-1 | NA
CASSQDAGMDYGYTF | TGCGCCAGCAGCCAAGATGCAGGGATGGACTATGGCTACACCTTC | NA | TRBJ1-2 | TRBV4-3 | NA
CASRWTGKGTEAFF | TGTGCCAGCAGATGGACCGGGAAGGGTACTGAAGCTTTCTTT | NA | TRBJ1-1 | TRBV6-5 | NA
CASSQPRRGNTEAFF | TGCGCCAGCAGCCAACCACGCAGGGGGAACACTGAAGCTTTCTTT | NA | TRBJ1-1 | TRBV4-1 | few
CASSAGQTEQFF | TGTGCCAGCAGCGCCGGACAAACTGAGCAGTTCTTC | NA | TRBJ2-1 | TRBV9 | NA
CASSPLTHNYGYTF | TGTGCCAGCAGCCCGTTGACTCATAACTATGGCTACACCTTC | NA | TRBJ1-2 | TRBV5-8 | NA
CASSLEASGEYEQYF | TGTGCCAGCAGCTTAGAGGCTAGCGGGGAATACGAGCAGTACTTC | TRBD2 | TRBJ2-7 | TRBV7-9 | NA
CASQLGGARDTEAFF | TGTGCCAGCCAGCTGGGGGGGGCGCGCGACACTGAAGCTTTCTTT | NA | TRBJ1-1 | TRBV6-6 | NA
CASSEGLSYEQYF | TGTGCCAGCAGTGAGGGTCTCTCCTACGAGCAGTACTTC | NA | TRBJ2-7 | TRBV6-1 | NA
CASSRQGDYEQYF | TGTGCCAGTAGTCGTCAGGGGGACTACGAGCAGTACTTC | TRBD1 | TRBJ2-7 | TRBV19 | medium-sized
CASSLAPGQINNYGYTF | TGCGCCAGCAGCTTGGCCCCGGGACAGATAAATAACTATGGCTACACCTTC | TRBD1 | TRBJ1-2 | TRBV5-1 | NA
CASSPQGTGYTF | TGCGCCAGCTCCCCCCAGGGGACGGGCTACACCTTC | NA | TRBJ1-2 | TRBV5-1 | NA
CSVAQDRNQPQHF | TGCAGCGTTGCCCAGGATCGCAATCAGCCCCAGCATTTT | NA | TRBJ1-5 | TRBV29-1 | few
CASSPMDQPQHF | TGTGCCAGCAGCCCTATGGATCAGCCCCAGCATTTT | NA | TRBJ1-5 | TRBV6-1 | NA
CASSLQGTIRAGELFF | TGTGCCAGCAGTTTACAGGGGACAATTCGGGCCGGGGAGCTGTTTTTT | NA | TRBJ2-2 | TRBV28 | NA
CASTSGILNTEAFF | TGTGCCAGCACCTCCGGGATTTTGAACACTGAAGCTTTCTTT | NA | TRBJ1-1 | TRBV6-5 | NA
CASKELTGYQQPQHF | TGTGCCAGTAAGGAATTAACAGGGTATCAACAGCCCCAGCATTTT | NA | TRBJ1-5 | TRBV19 | few
CASSVTGQGSEKLFF | TGTGCCAGCAGCGTGACGGGACAGGGAAGTGAAAAACTGTTTTTT | TRBD1 | TRBJ1-4 | TRBV9 | few